Sequencing of this TCR beta chain was carried out in a study of beta chain features in type 1 diabetes. Reverse transcribing all isolated RNA meant expressed TCRB transcripts were sequenced. Profiling relied on immunoSEQ multiplex PCR, and the TCRdb table lists in-frame clones only, not all of them. The sample shows roughly 610,000 clones, around a sixth of them seen only once. This CDR3 spans 14 amino acids. V gave up 3 bases and J gave up 4 bases, with 7 bases separating them. Per the germline V gene, CDR1 is ENHRY and CDR2 is SYGVKD. Study-wide results and caveats: PCR could preferentially amplify shorter templates, alike in patients and controls.

There was one heparinised blood draw per donor, averaging roughly 100 mL. As regards this clone: The antigen is not known.

The sequenced material came from naive CD4+ T cells from blood. The TCR comes from a man younger than 35 in good health. The rearrangement uses TRBV10-3 and TRBJ1-6; D is unclear. The CDR3 nucleotides are TGTGCCATCAGTGATATTGGATATAATTCACCCCTCCACTTT. It encodes CAISDIGYNSPLHF.